The sample holds a few counts of the clone carrying this T cell receptor beta chain. This record belongs to a study of CD8 T cells in Susac syndrome. The CDR3 is made up of 13 amino acids. The V end lost 4 bases, the J end lost 2 bases, and 9 bases lay between the germline ends. Germline lookup yields CDR1 SQVTM and CDR2 ANQGSEA. With random hexamers, reverse transcription was performed on about 0.5 to 1 ug of RNA. TCRdb re-called the immunoSEQ multiplex PCR reads with MiXCR, one entry per CDR3 protein. The sample yields under 200,000 distinct CDR3 sequences, under 97% seen once. The sequence was obtained from a human donor with Susac syndrome. Sequencing used CD4+ T cells from PBMCs. The chain is built from TRBV29-1 and TRBJ1-5; D gene ambiguous. The CDR3 nucleotides read TGCAGCGTTGCCGACGGTGGCAATCAGCCCCAGCATTTT. This gives the protein CSVADGGNQPQHF.